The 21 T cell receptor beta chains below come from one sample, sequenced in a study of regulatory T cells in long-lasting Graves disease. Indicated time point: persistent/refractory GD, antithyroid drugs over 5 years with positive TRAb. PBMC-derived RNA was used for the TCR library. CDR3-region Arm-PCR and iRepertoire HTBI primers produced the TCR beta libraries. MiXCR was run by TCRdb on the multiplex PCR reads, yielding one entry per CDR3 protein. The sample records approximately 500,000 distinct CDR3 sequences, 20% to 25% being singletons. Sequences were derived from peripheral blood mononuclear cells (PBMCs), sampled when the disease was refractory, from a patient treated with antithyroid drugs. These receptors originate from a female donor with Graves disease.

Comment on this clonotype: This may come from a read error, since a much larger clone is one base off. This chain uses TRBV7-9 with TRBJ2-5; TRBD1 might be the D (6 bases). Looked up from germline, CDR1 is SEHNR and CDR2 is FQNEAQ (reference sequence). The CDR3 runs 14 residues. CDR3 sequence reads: CASSSRQERETQSF. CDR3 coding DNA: TGTGCCAGCAGCTCACGACAGGAGCGAGAGACCCAGTCCTTC.

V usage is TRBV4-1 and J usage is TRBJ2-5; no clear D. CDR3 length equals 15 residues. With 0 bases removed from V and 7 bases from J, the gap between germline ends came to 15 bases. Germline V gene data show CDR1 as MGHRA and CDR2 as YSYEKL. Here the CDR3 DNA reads TGCGCCAGCAGCCAAGATGGCCAGCCCGGCGGGACCCAGTACTTC. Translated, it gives CASSQDGQPGGTQYF.

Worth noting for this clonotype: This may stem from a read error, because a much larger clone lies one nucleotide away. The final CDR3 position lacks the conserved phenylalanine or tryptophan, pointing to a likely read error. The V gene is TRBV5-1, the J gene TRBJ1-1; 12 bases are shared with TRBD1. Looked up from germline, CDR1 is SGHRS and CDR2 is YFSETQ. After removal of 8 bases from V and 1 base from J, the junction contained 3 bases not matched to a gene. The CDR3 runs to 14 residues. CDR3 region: CASWDRGPNTEAFL. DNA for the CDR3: TGCGCCAGTTGGGACAGGGGGCCGAACACTGAAGCTTTCCTT.

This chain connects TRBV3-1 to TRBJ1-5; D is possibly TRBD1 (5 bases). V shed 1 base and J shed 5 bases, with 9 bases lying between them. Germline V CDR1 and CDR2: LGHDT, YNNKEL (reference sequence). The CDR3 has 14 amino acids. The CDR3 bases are TGTGCCAGCAGCCAAGGGGGGTCGGATCAGCCCCAGCATTTT. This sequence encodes CASSQGGSDQPQHF.

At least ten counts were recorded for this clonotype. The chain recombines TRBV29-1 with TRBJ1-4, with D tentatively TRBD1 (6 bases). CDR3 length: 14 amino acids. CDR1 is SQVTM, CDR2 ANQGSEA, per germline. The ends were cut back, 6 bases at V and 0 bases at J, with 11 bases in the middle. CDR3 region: CSVLGAATNEKLFF. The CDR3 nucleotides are TGCAGCGTCCTGGGGGCAGCAACTAATGAAAAACTGTTTTTT.

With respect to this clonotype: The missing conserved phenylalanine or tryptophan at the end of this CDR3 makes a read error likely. The CDR3 coding sequence is TGTGTCACCTCCGGTGGACCGGACCAAGAGACCCAGTACCTC. This gives the protein CVTSGGPDQETQYL. This chain uses TRBV6-1 with TRBJ2-5; no reliable D call. The length of the CDR3 is 14 residues. Per the germline V gene, CDR1 is MNHNS and CDR2 is SASEGT.

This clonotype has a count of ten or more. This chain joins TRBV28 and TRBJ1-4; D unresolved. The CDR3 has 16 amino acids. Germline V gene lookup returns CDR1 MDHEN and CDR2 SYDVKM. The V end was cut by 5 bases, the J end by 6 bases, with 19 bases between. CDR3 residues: CASSPLPSGDDEKLFF. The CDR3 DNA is TGTGCCAGCAGTCCCTTGCCCTCTGGGGATGATGAAAAACTGTTTTTT.

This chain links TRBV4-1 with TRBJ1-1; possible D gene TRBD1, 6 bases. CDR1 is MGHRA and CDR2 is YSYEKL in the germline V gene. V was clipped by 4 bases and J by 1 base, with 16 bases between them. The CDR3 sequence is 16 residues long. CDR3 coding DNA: TGCGCCAGCAGCCCAGTATCGGGACAAAGGAACACTGAAGCTTTCTTT. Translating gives CASSPVSGQRNTEAFF.

The CDR3: CASSQSLEYGYTF. In DNA, the CDR3 is TGTGCCAGCAGCCAGTCCCTCGAGTATGGCTACACCTTC. This chain connects TRBV4-2 to TRBJ1-2; unclear D gene. Per the germline V gene, CDR1 is LGHNA and CDR2 is YNFKEQ. The length of the CDR3 is 13 residues. V was cut by 3 bases and J by 5 bases, with 10 bases left in between.

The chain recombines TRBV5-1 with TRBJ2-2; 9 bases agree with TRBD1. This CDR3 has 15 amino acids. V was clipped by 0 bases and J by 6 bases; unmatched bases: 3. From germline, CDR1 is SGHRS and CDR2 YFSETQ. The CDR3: CASSLGTGVAGELFF. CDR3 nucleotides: TGCGCCAGCAGCTTGGGGACAGGGGTCGCCGGGGAGCTGTTTTTT.

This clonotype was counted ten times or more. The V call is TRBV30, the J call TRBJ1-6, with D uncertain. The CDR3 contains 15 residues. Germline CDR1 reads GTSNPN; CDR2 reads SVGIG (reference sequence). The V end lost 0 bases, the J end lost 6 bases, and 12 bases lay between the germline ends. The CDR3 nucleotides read TGTGCCTGGAGTGTAAGGGCAGTAACTAATTCACCCCTCCACTTT. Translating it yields CAWSVRAVTNSPLHF.

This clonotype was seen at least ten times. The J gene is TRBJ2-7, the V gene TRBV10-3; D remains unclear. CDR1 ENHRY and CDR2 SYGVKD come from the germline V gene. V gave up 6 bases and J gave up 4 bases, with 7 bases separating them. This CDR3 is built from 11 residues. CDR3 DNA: TGTGCCATCAGAGACCAATACGAGCAGTACTTC. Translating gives CAIRDQYEQYF.

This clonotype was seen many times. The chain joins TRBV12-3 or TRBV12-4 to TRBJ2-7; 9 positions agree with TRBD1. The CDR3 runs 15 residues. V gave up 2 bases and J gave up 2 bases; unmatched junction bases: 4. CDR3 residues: CASSLSWTGAYEQYF. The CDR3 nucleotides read TGTGCCAGCAGTTTAAGCTGGACAGGGGCCTACGAGCAGTACTTC.

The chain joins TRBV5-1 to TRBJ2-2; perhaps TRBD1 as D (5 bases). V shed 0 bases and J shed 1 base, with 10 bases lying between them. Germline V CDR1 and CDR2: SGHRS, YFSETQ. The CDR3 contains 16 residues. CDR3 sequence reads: CASSLERGGNTGELFF. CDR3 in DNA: TGCGCCAGCAGCTTGGAAAGGGGTGGGAACACCGGGGAGCTGTTTTTT.

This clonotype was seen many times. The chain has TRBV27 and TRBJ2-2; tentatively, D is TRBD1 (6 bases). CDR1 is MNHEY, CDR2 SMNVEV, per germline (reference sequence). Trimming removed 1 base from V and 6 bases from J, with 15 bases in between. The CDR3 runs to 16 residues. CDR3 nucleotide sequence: TGTGCCAGCAGTTTATTTGGGGGCGCAAGGGCCGGGGAGCTGTTTTTT. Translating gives CASSLFGGARAGELFF.

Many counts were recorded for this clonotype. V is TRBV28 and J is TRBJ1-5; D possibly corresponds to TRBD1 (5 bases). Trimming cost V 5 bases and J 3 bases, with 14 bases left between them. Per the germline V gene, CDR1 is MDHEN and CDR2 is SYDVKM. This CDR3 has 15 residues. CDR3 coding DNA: TGTGCCAGCAGTCGGGGGGTAAGAGTCAATCAGCCCCAGCATTTT. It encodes CASSRGVRVNQPQHF. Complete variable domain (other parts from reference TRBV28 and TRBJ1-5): DVKVTQSSRYLVKRTGEKVFLECVQDMDHENMFWYRQDPGLGLRLIYFSYDVKMKEKGDIPEGYSVSREKKERFSLILESASTNQTSMYLCASSRGVRVNQPQHFGDGTRLSIL.

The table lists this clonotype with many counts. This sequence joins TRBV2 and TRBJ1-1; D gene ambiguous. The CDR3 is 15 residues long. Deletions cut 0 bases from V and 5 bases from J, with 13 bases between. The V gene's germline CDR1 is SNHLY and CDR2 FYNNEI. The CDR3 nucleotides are TGTGCCAGCAGTGAAGCCGGCGGGTTATGGACTGAAGCTTTCTTT. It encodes CASSEAGGLWTEAFF.

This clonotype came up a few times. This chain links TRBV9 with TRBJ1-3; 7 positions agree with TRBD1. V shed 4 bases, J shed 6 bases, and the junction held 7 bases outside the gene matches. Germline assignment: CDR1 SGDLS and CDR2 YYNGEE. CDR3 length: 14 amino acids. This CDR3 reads CASSITGAENTIYF. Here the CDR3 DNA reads TGTGCCAGCAGCATCACAGGGGCGGAAAACACCATATATTTT.

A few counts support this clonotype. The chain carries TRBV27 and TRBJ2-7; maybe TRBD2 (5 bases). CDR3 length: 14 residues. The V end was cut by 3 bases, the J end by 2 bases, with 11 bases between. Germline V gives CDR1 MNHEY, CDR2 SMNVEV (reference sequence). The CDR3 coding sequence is TGTGCCAGCAGTTTCTCGGGAAAAGCCTACGAGCAGTACTTC. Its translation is CASSFSGKAYEQYF.

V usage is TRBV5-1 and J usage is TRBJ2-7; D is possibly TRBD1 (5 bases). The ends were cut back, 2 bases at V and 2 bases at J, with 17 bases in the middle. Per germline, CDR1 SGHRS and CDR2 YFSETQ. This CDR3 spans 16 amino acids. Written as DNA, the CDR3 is TGCGCCAGCAGCTTCCACCCGGGCTTAGGGGCCTACGAGCAGTACTTC. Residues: CASSFHPGLGAYEQYF.

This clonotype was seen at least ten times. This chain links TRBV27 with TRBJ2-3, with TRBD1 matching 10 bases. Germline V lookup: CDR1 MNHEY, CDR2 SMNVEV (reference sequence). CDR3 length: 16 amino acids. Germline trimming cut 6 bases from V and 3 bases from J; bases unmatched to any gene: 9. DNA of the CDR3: TGTGCCAGCAGCCTGAGAGGACAGGGGGAAACAGATACGCAGTATTTT. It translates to CASSLRGQGETDTQYF.